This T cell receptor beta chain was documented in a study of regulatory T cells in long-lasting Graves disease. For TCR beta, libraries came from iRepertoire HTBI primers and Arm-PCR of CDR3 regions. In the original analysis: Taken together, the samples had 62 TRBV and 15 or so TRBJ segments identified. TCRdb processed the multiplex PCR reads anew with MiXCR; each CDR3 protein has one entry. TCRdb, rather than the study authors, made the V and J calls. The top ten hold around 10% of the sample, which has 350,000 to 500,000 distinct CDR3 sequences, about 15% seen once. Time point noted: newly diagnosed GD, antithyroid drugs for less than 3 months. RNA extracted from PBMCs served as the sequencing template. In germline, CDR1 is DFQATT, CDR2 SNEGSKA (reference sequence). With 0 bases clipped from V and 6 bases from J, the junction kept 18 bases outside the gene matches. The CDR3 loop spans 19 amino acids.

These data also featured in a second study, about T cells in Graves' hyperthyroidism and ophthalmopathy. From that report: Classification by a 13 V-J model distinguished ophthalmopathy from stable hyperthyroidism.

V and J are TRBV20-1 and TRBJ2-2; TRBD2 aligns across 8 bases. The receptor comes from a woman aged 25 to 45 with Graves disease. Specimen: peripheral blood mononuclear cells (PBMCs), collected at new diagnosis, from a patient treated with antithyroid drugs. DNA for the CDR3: TGCAGTGCTAGAGATCCCGAGGTGGTGGCGGGAGGTCGACCCGGGGAGCTGTTTTTT. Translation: CSARDPEVVAGGRPGELFF.